This is a list of T cell receptor beta chains from one sample in a study of shared clonotypes between healthy human individuals. Generated by immunoSEQ multiplex PCR, the TCRdb table keeps only in-frame clones and is missing some. This table holds millions of clones, roughly 95% found once. The sequenced sample consisted of naive CD4+ T cells sorted from blood. The receptors originated from a man in his late teens or twenties in good health. CDR3s include the opening cysteine and the closing phenylalanine or tryptophan. Fields, in order: CDR3 protein, CDR3 DNA, J gene, clone size, D gene, V gene. D genes are given only for firm matches. Not all rows give a size; the values are once, few, many and, for expanded clones, a class.

CAISELPTDTQYF	TGTGCCATCAGTGAGTTGCCCACAGATACGCAGTATTTT	TRBJ2-3	NA	NA	TRBV10-3
CASSRWGSGNEQYF	TGTGCCAGCAGCCGCTGGGGGTCGGGAAACGAGCAGTACTTC	TRBJ2-7	NA	NA	TRBV5-4
CATSRDRDIQYF	TGTGCCACCAGCAGAGATCGGGACATTCAGTACTTC	TRBJ2-4	NA	NA	TRBV15
CSVITGTYNEQFF	TGCAGCGTCATAACAGGAACCTACAATGAGCAGTTCTTC	TRBJ2-1	NA	NA	TRBV29-1
CASSIGGAYEQYF	TGTGCCAGTAGTATTGGGGGAGCCTACGAGCAGTACTTC	TRBJ2-7	NA	NA	TRBV19
CASSYSSGANVLTF	TGTGCCAGCAGTTACAGCTCTGGGGCCAACGTCCTGACTTTC	TRBJ2-6	NA	NA	TRBV6-5
CASSPKGLNNSPLHF	TGTGCCAGCTCCCCTAAGGGGCTGAATAATTCACCCCTCCACTTT	TRBJ1-6	NA	NA	TRBV18
CASSLEGFQPQHF	TGTGCCAGCAGTCTGGAGGGGTTTCAGCCCCAGCATTTT	TRBJ1-5	NA	NA	TRBV6-4
CASSYNGRAGDTQYF	TGTGCCAGCAGTTACAACGGGAGGGCCGGAGATACGCAGTATTTT	TRBJ2-3	NA	TRBD2	TRBV6-5
CASSPTGAPRSDTQYF	TGTGCCAGCAGCCCCACGGGGGCCCCTCGGTCTGATACGCAGTATTTT	TRBJ2-3	NA	NA	TRBV11-2
CASSSGTGSRAFF	TGTGCCAGCAGTTCCGGGACAGGGTCGAGAGCTTTCTTT	TRBJ1-1	NA	TRBD1	TRBV6-5
CATKAVYEQYF	TGTGCCACCAAGGCGGTATACGAGCAGTACTTC	TRBJ2-7	NA	NA	TRBV28
CASSDSGVGYTF	TGTGCCAGCAGTGACTCCGGGGTAGGCTACACCTTC	TRBJ1-2	NA	NA	TRBV6-4
CAISEGTQYF	TGTGCCATCAGTGAGGGTACGCAGTATTTT	TRBJ2-3	NA	NA	TRBV10-3
CASSKGTGGDTQYF	TGCGCCAGCAGCAAAGGGACAGGGGGAGATACGCAGTATTTT	TRBJ2-3	NA	TRBD1	TRBV5-1
CSALVWGQGGYTF	TGCAGCGCACTTGTGTGGGGGCAAGGTGGCTACACCTTC	TRBJ1-2	once	NA	TRBV29-1
CASSMRQGQAGELFF	TGTGCCAGTAGTATGAGACAGGGTCAAGCCGGGGAGCTGTTTTTT	TRBJ2-2	NA	TRBD1	TRBV19
CAWSESGPRAFF	TGTGCCTGGAGTGAATCGGGACCGAGGGCTTTCTTT	TRBJ1-1	NA	NA	TRBV30
CASSLSWGGSSSPLHF	TGTGCCAGCAGTTTATCGTGGGGTGGCTCGAGTTCACCCCTCCACTTT	TRBJ1-6	NA	NA	TRBV27
CASSTRGQETQYF	TGTGCCAGTAGTACGAGGGGGCAAGAGACCCAGTACTTC	TRBJ2-5	NA	NA	TRBV19
CALAGGRRDEQFF	TGTGCCCTCGCGGGCGGGAGAAGGGATGAGCAGTTCTTC	TRBJ2-1	NA	TRBD2	TRBV7-8
CASSLAWSTEAFF	TGTGCCAGCAGCTTAGCCTGGAGCACTGAAGCTTTCTTT	TRBJ1-1	once	NA	TRBV7-8
CASRGRLNTEAFF	TGTGCCAGCCGGGGACGGTTGAACACTGAAGCTTTCTTT	TRBJ1-1	few	NA	TRBV28
CASSLQGQYF	TGTGCCAGCAGCTTACAGGGGCAGTACTTC	TRBJ2-7	once	NA	TRBV5-8
CASTATRGGELFF	TGTGCCAGTACGGCCACAAGGGGCGGGGAGCTGTTTTTT	TRBJ2-2	NA	NA	TRBV19
CAWSVGTGATNEKLFF	TGTGCCTGGAGTGTAGGGACAGGGGCAACTAATGAAAAACTGTTTTTT	TRBJ1-4	NA	TRBD1	TRBV30
CASTGKLAGLAWNTGELFF	TGTGCCAGCACCGGAAAGTTAGCGGGACTAGCGTGGAACACCGGGGAGCTGTTTTTT	TRBJ2-2	NA	TRBD2	TRBV7-2
CAWSVGTSGRGGTDTQYF	TGTGCCTGGAGTGTCGGAACTAGCGGGAGGGGAGGCACAGATACGCAGTATTTT	TRBJ2-3	NA	TRBD2	TRBV30
CASSLGAGGEETQYF	TGCGCCAGCAGCTTGGGGGCAGGGGGCGAAGAGACCCAGTACTTC	TRBJ2-5	NA	TRBD1	TRBV5-1
CAWSANTINSPLHF	TGTGCCTGGAGTGCGAACACAATAAATTCACCCCTCCACTTT	TRBJ1-6	NA	NA	TRBV30
CASKSGGAYEQYF	TGTGCCAGCAAATCGGGGGGGGCCTACGAGCAGTACTTC	TRBJ2-7	NA	TRBD2	TRBV2
CAISESNPMSGNTIYF	TGTGCCATCAGTGAGTCGAATCCAATGTCTGGAAACACCATATATTTT	TRBJ1-3	NA	NA	TRBV10-3
CASRWGRAWNSPLHF	TGTGCCAGCAGATGGGGCCGCGCTTGGAATTCACCCCTCCACTTT	TRBJ1-6	NA	NA	TRBV6-5
CASSQGTDRTNSPLHF	TGCGCCAGCAGCCAAGGTACGGACAGGACTAATTCACCCCTCCACTTT	TRBJ1-6	NA	TRBD1	TRBV4-1
CASSPGSPLYEQYF	TGTGCCAGCAGCCCAGGGTCGCCCCTCTACGAGCAGTACTTC	TRBJ2-7	NA	NA	TRBV11-2
CASSAGLAGGLNEQYF	TGTGCCAGCAGTGCGGGACTAGCGGGAGGCTTAAACGAGCAGTACTTC	TRBJ2-7	NA	TRBD2	TRBV2
CASSLGSPSTDTQYF	TGTGCCAGCAGCTTAGGCTCCCCTAGCACAGATACGCAGTATTTT	TRBJ2-3	NA	NA	TRBV11-2
CASSTQGGDYEQYF	TGTGCCAGCAGCACACAGGGAGGTGACTACGAGCAGTACTTC	TRBJ2-7	NA	NA	TRBV5-6
CASSQGGGTIYF	TGCGCCAGCAGCCAAGGGGGCGGAACCATATATTTT	TRBJ1-3	few	NA	TRBV4-1
CASSSLAGGQSEQFF	TGCGCCAGCAGCTCCCTAGCGGGAGGGCAAAGTGAGCAGTTCTTC	TRBJ2-1	NA	TRBD2	TRBV4-3
CASSLLASLSEQYF	TGTGCCAGCAGCCTCTTAGCGTCTCTTTCCGAGCAGTACTTC	TRBJ2-7	NA	NA	TRBV5-5
CAISRDLGNNEQFF	TGTGCCATCAGTCGAGATCTAGGGAACAATGAGCAGTTCTTC	TRBJ2-1	NA	NA	TRBV10-3
CASSFIKVGGGSTGELFF	TGTGCCAGCAGCTTTATCAAAGTCGGAGGGGGCAGCACCGGGGAGCTGTTTTTT	TRBJ2-2	NA	NA	TRBV13
CASSLKGRETQYF	TGTGCCAGCAGCTTAAAGGGGCGGGAGACCCAGTACTTC	TRBJ2-5	NA	NA	TRBV7-9
CASSVDTGRNSPLHF	TGTGCCAGCAGCGTAGATACAGGGAGGAATTCACCCCTCCACTTT	TRBJ1-6	NA	NA	TRBV9
CASSDGLASGGAGAKNIQYF	TGTGCCAGCAGTGATGGCCTGGCTAGCGGGGGGGCCGGAGCCAAAAACATTCAGTACTTC	TRBJ2-4	NA	TRBD2	TRBV2
CASSEQEGGQPQHF	TGTGCCAGCAGTGAACAGGAGGGGGGGCAGCCCCAGCATTTT	TRBJ1-5	NA	NA	TRBV2
CASLRAGVKGEAFF	TGTGCCAGCCTTCGTGCGGGGGTAAAGGGTGAAGCTTTCTTT	TRBJ1-1	NA	NA	TRBV6-5
CASSATGTSGGALYNEQFF	TGTGCCAGCAGCGCGACCGGGACTAGCGGGGGAGCTTTATACAATGAGCAGTTCTTC	TRBJ2-1	NA	TRBD2	TRBV5-4
CASSYPLARNEQYF	TGTGCCAGCAGTTACCCCCTAGCGAGGAACGAGCAGTACTTC	TRBJ2-7	NA	NA	TRBV6-5
CASSLTIKAGNQPQHF	TGTGCCAGCAGCTTGACCATCAAAGCAGGGAATCAGCCCCAGCATTTT	TRBJ1-5	few	NA	TRBV5-5
CASSPRTGGWETQYF	TGTGCCAGCAGTCCGCGGACAGGGGGCTGGGAGACCCAGTACTTC	TRBJ2-5	NA	TRBD1	TRBV6-6
CASGTGVGKLFF	TGTGCCAGCGGGACAGGGGTCGGAAAACTGTTTTTT	TRBJ1-4	NA	TRBD1	TRBV10-3
CASSSTGYYEQYF	TGCGCCAGCAGCTCTACAGGGTACTACGAGCAGTACTTC	TRBJ2-7	NA	NA	TRBV5-1
CAISEGEPGNTIYF	TGTGCCATCAGTGAGGGGGAACCTGGAAACACCATATATTTT	TRBJ1-3	NA	NA	TRBV10-3
CASSEKERTRAFF	TGTGCCAGCAGTGAAAAAGAGCGCACGAGGGCTTTCTTT	TRBJ1-1	NA	NA	TRBV6-1
CASSEARGANVLTF	TGCGCCAGCAGCGAGGCCAGGGGGGCCAACGTCCTGACTTTC	TRBJ2-6	few	NA	TRBV5-1
CASSPGGEQFF	TGTGCCAGCAGCCCAGGGGGTGAGCAGTTCTTC	TRBJ2-1	NA	TRBD1	TRBV5-6
CASSLGAVPNEQFF	TGCGCCAGCAGCTTGGGGGCCGTCCCCAATGAGCAGTTCTTC	TRBJ2-1	once	NA	TRBV5-1